This TCR beta chain came from a study of shared clonotypes between healthy human individuals. In germline, CDR1 is MNHEY, CDR2 SMNVEV (reference sequence). Trimming removed 0 bases from V and 4 bases from J, with 25 bases in between. This CDR3 is built from 19 residues. TCRdb's table, derived via immunoSEQ multiplex PCR, lists solely in-frame clones and lacks some. Among about 2 million clones listed, 85% to 95% were seen once. This chain joins TRBV27 and TRBJ2-7; D tentatively fits TRBD1 or TRBD2 (6 bases each). The sample comprised naive CD4+ T cells sorted from blood. The subset was: CD45RA+ positively selected. This clonotype originated in a man aged 18 to 29 in good health. CDR3 region: CASSLSPPRGTGAPYEQYF. In nucleotides, the CDR3 is TGTGCCAGCAGTTTATCTCCCCCGAGGGGAACGGGGGCACCTTACGAGCAGTACTTC.